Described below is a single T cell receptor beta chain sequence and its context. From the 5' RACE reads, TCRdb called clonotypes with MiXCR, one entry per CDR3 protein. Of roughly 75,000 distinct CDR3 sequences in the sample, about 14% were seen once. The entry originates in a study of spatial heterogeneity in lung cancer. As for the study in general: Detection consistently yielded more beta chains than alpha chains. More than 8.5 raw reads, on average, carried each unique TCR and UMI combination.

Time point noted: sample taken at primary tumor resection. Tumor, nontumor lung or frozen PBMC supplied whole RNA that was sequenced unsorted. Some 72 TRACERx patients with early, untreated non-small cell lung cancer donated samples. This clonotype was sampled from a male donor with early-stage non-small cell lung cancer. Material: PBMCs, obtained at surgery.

This chain's CDR3 is CASSYPEGALETQYF. The CDR3 DNA follows: TGTGCCAGCAGTTACCCGGAGGGGGCTTTGGAGACCCAGTACTTC. The chain recombines TRBV6-6 with TRBJ2-5, with a weak D call TRBD1 (7 bases). CDR3 length: 15 amino acids. CDR1 is MNHNY, CDR2 SVGAGI, per germline (reference sequence). Trimming shortened V by 2 bases and J by 5 bases, and 15 bases separated the two germline ends.